The T cell receptor beta chain under discussion was sequenced for a study of blood T cells in healthy people across ages. Notes on this clonotype: The junction does not match germline at one end; this may be a read error.

RNA extraction gave at least 6 micrograms of total RNA per sample. Primers used in a second PCR of about 7 to 12 cycles were a sample-barcoded 5' primer and a J-beta primer mix. TCRdb re-analysed the 5' RACE reads in MiXCR, keeping a single row per CDR3 protein. The table records roughly 1 million distinct CDR3 sequences, 20% to 25% of them present only once. This sample also belongs to another study, concerning T cells of mothers and their children.

The sample taken for sequencing was blood. The sequence derives from a girl aged 2 to 10 in good health.

Written as DNA, the CDR3 is TGTGCCAGCAGCTTCGAGGACAGCCTTTTCGCGGCCAACGTCCTGACTTTT. It codes for CASSFEDSLFAANVLTF. This chain connects TRBV11-1 to TRBJ2-6; weak D call: TRBD1 (6 bases). The CDR3 contains 17 residues. CDR1 is SGHAT, CDR2 FQDESV, per germline (reference sequence).